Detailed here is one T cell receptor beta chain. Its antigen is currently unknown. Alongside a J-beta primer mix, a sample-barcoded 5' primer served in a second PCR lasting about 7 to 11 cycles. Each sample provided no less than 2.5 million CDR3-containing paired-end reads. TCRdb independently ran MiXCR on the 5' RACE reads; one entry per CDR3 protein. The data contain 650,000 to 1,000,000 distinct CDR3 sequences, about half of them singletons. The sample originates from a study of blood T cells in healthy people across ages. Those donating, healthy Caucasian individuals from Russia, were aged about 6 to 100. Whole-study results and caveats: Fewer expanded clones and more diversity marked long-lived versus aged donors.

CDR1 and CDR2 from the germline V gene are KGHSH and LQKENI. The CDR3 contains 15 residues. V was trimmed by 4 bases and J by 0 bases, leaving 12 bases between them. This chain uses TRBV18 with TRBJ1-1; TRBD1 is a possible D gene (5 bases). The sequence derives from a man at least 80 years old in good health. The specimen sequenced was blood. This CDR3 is CASSQDDRLNTEAFF. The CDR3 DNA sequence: TGTGCCAGCTCACAGGACGACAGATTGAACACTGAAGCTTTCTTT.